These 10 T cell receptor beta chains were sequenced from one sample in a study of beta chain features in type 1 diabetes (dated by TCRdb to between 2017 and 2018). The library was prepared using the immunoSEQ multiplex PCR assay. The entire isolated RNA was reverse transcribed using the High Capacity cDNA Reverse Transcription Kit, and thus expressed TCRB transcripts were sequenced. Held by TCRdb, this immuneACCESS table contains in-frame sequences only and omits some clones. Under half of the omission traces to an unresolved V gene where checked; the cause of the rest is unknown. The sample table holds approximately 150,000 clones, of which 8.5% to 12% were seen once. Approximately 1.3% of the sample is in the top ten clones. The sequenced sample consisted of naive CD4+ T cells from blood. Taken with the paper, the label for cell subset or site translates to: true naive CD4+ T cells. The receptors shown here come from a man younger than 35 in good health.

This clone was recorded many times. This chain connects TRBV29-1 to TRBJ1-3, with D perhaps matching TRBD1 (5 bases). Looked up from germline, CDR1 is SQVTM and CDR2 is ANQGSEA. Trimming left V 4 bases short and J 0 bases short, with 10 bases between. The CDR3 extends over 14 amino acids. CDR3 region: CSVGQQPSGNTIYF. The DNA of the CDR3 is TGCAGCGTTGGACAGCAGCCCTCTGGAAACACCATATATTTT.

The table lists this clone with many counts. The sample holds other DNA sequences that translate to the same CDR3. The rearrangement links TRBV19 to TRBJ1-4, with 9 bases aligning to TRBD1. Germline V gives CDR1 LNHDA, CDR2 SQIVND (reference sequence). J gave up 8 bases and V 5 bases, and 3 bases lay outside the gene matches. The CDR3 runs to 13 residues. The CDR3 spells CASSDRGNEKLFF. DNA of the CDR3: TGTGCCAGTAGTGACAGGGGGAACGAAAAACTGTTTTTT. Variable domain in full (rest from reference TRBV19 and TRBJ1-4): DGGITQSPKYLFRKEGQNVTLSCEQNLNHDAMYWYRQDPGQGLRLIYYSQIVNDFQKGDIAEGYSVSREKKESFPLTVTSAQKNPTAFYLCASSDRGNEKLFFGSGTQLSVL.

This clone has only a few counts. The CDR3 nucleotides read TGTGCCAGCAGCTTAGTGGCGACTAGCGGGGGGGGTAATGAGCAGTTCTTC. Translated: CASSLVATSGGGNEQFF. The J gene is TRBJ2-1, the V gene TRBV7-2, with 14 bases fitting TRBD2. V shed 1 base, J shed 7 bases, and the junction held 6 bases outside the gene matches. The CDR3 is 17 residues long. Germline values: CDR1 SGHTA, CDR2 FQGNSA.

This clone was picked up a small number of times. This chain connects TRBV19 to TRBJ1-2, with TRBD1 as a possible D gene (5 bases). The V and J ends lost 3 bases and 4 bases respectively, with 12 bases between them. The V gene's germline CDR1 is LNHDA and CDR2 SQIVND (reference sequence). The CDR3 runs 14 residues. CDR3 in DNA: TGTGCCAGTAGTATGGTAGCGGGGGGCTATGGCTACACCTTC. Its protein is CASSMVAGGYGYTF.

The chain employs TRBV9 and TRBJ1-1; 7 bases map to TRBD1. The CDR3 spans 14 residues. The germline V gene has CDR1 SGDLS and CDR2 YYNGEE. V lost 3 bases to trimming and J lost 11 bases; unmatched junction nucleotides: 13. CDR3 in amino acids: CASSGQIGGDWAFF. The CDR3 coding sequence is TGTGCCAGCAGCGGTCAGATAGGGGGCGATTGGGCTTTCTTT.

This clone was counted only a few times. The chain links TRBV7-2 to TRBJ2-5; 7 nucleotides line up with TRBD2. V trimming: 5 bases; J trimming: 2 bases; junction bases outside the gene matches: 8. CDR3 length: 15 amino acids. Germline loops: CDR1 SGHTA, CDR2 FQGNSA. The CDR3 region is CASSLQRGPQETQYF. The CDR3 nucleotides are TGTGCCAGCAGCCTTCAGCGGGGACCACAAGAGACCCAGTACTTC.

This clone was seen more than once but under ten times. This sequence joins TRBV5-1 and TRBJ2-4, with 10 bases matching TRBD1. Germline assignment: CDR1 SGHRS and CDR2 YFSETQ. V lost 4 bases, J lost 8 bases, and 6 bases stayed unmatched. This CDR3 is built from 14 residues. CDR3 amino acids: CASSIPDRGDIQYF. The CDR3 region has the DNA TGCGCCAGCAGCATACCGGACAGGGGGGACATTCAGTACTTC.

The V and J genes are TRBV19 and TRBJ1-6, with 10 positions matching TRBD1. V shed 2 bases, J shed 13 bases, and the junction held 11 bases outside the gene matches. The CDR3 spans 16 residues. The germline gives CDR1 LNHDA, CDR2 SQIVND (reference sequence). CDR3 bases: TGTGCCAGTAGTATATCCCGGACAGGGGGTTTGCTCCCCCTCCACTTT. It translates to CASSISRTGGLLPLHF.

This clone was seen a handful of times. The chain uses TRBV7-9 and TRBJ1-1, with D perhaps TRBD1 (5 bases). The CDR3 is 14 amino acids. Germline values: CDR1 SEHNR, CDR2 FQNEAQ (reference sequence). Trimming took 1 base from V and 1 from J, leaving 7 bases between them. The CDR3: CASSLGGGNTEAFF. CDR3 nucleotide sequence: TGTGCCAGCAGCTTAGGGGGGGGGAACACTGAAGCTTTCTTT.

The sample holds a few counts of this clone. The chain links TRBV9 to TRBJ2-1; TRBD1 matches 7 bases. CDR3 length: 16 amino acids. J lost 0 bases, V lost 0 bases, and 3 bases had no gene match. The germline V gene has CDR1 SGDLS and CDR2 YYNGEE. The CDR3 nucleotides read TGTGCCAGCAGCGTAGCGGGGACAGTCTCCTACAATGAGCAGTTCTTC. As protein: CASSVAGTVSYNEQFF.